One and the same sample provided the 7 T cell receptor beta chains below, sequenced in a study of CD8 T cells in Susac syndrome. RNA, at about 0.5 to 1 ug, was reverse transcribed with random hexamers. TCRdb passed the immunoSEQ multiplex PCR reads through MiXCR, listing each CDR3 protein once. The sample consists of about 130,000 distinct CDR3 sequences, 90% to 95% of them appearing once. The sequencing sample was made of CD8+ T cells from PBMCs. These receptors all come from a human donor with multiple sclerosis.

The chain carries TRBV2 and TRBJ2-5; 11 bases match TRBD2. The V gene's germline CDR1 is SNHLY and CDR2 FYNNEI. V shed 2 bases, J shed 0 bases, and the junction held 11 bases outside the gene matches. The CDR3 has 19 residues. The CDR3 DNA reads TGTGCCAGCAGTGAATCCACGGTAGCGGGAGGGCCGTACCAAGAGACCCAGTACTTC. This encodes CASSESTVAGGPYQETQYF.

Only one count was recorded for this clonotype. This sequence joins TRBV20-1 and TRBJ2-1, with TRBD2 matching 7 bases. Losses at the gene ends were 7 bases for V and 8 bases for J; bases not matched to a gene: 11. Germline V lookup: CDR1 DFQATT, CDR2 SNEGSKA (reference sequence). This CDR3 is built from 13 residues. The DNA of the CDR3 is TGCAGTGTTTGGACTAGTAATATCGATGAGCAGTTCTTC. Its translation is CSVWTSNIDEQFF.

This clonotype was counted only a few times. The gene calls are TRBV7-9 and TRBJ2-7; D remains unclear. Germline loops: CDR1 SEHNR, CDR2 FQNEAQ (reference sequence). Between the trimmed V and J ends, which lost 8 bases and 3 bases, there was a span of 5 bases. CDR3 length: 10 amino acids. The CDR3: CASANYEQYF. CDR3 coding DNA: TGTGCCAGCGCGAACTACGAGCAGTACTTC.

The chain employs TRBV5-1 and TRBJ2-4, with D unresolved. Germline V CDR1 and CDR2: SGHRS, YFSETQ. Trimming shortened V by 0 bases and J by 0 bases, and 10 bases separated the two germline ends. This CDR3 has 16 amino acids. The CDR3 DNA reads TGCGCCAGCAGCTTGGGAACAGTTCTAGCCAAAAACATTCAGTACTTC. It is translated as CASSLGTVLAKNIQYF. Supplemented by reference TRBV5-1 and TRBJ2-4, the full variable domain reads KAGVTQTPRYLIKTRGQQVTLSCSPISGHRSVSWYQQTPGQGLQFLFEYFSETQRNKGNFPGRFSGRQFSNSRSEMNVSTLELGDSALYLCASSLGTVLAKNIQYFGAGTRLSVL.

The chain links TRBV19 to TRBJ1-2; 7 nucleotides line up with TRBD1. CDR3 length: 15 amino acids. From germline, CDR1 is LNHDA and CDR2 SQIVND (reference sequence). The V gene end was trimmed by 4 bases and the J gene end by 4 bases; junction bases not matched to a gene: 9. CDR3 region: CASSTPTGRVYGYTF. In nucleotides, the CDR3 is TGTGCCAGTAGTACCCCGACAGGGAGGGTCTATGGCTACACCTTC.

As DNA, the CDR3 is TGTGCCAGCAGCCACCATGGGGCTAGCGGGCCATATGAGACCCAGTACTTC. This gives the protein CASSHHGASGPYETQYF. The chain is built from TRBV3-1 and TRBJ2-5, with TRBD2 matching 8 bases. The CDR3 contains 17 residues. Germline CDR1 is LGHDT and CDR2 is YNNKEL (reference sequence). With V trimmed by 3 bases and J by 5 bases, 14 bases remained unmatched.

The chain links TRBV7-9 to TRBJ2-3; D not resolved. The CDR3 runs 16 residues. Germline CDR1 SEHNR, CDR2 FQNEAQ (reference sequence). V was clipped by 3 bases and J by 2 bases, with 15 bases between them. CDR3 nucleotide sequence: TGTGCCAGCAGCTTGGGTCACTCCCTTCACACAGATACGCAGTATTTT. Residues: CASSLGHSLHTDTQYF.